This entry describes one T cell receptor beta chain. The data originate from a study of long-term antiretroviral therapy in people with HIV. The assay used was immunoSEQ (version v3.0), run at survey level. Sequenced by immunoSEQ multiplex PCR; TCRdb stores in-frame clones only, minus some. The sample shows over 10,000 clones, about 88% of them seen only once. The CDR3 has 12 amino acids. V lost 0 bases and J 6 bases, leaving 7 bases between the germline ends. Germline assignment: CDR1 SGHKS and CDR2 YYEKEE (reference sequence). The sample was unsorted PBMCs, taken 2.1 years after starting antiretroviral therapy. The receptor was derived from a woman between 40 and 55 years old with HIV. The rearrangement links TRBV5-5 to TRBJ2-7; no firm D call. This chain's CDR3 is CASSLAPSEQYF. Here the CDR3 DNA reads TGTGCCAGCAGCTTGGCCCCTAGCGAGCAGTACTTC.